This record covers a single T cell receptor (beta chain). No antigen is known for it. This sample stems from a study of cytomegalovirus exposure and HLA in healthy donors. The primer mix had 60 Vbeta and 13 Jbeta primers. The data were produced by immunoSEQ multiplex PCR, yet TCRdb's version contains in-frame clones alone and is incomplete. The data hold around 280,000 clones, with roughly 90% observed a single time. The study's findings and limits: Further analysis was carried out later, and it showed several of the most significant clusters appearing linked to common viral pathogens.

Trimming stripped 5 bases from V and 2 bases from J, with 21 bases between. In germline, CDR1 is SGHTA, CDR2 FQGTGA. The CDR3 has 17 residues. This TCR came from a woman under 30 in good health and CMV-seronegative. The chain recombines TRBV7-3 with TRBJ1-1; perhaps TRBD1 as D (5 bases). The specimen was PBMCs. CDR3 coding DNA: TGTGCCAGCAGCACACACGCACCGGACGGGACTAACACTGAAGCTTTCTTT. Protein sequence: CASSTHAPDGTNTEAFF. Full variable domain (rest looked up from reference TRBV7-3 and TRBJ1-1): GAGVSQTPSNKVTEKGKYVELRCDPISGHTALYWYRQSLGQGPEFLIYFQGTGAADDSGLPNDRFFAVRPEGSVSTLKIQRTERGDSAVYLCASSTHAPDGTNTEAFFGQGTRLTVV.